The next 20 T cell receptor beta chains were all read from a single sample in a study of beta chain features in type 1 diabetes. Findings of the study overall: TCRB CDR3s were moderately but significantly shorter in Type 1 diabetes patients in all four CD4+ subsets.

What these receptors recognize is not known. The authors reverse transcribed all of the isolated RNA, so sequencing captured expressed TCRB transcripts. Profiling relied on immunoSEQ multiplex PCR, and the TCRdb table lists in-frame clones only, not all of them. The sample has hundreds of thousands of clones, roughly an eighth seen once. Sequencing input: naive CD4+ T cells from blood. All receptors derive from a man aged 18 to 30 with type 1 diabetes.

This clone came up a few times. The chain recombines TRBV4-2 with TRBJ2-7; 7 positions agree with TRBD1. Trimming at V came to 2 bases and at J to 2 bases, leaving 12 bases not matched to a gene. The CDR3 totals 17 residues. Germline CDR1 reads LGHNA; CDR2 reads YNFKEQ. CDR3 DNA: TGTGCCAGCAGCCAAAGTCGTCCCGGGACAGCTCCCTACGAGCAGTACTTC. Translation gives CASSQSRPGTAPYEQYF.

This clone has a handful of counts. This chain uses TRBV5-1 with TRBJ2-5; D might be TRBD2 (6 bases). The CDR3 runs 14 residues. In germline, CDR1 is SGHRS, CDR2 YFSETQ. V was clipped by 6 bases and J by 2 bases, with 14 bases between them. The CDR3 DNA reads as TGCGCCAGCAACCCTGGAGGGTTTCAAGAGACCCAGTACTTC. Protein: CASNPGGFQETQYF.

The chain recombines TRBV4-2 with TRBJ1-1, with 10 bases fitting TRBD1. Trimming cost V 0 bases and J 8 bases; bases outside gene matches: 6. The CDR3 consists of 15 residues. CDR1 is LGHNA and CDR2 is YNFKEQ in the germline V gene. CDR3: CASSQDPSTGGEAFF. DNA for the CDR3: TGTGCCAGCAGCCAAGACCCCTCGACAGGGGGCGAAGCTTTCTTT.

The chain uses TRBV5-1 and TRBJ2-5; the match to TRBD2 covers 11 bases. The CDR3 is 15 residues long. J lost 4 bases, V lost 5 bases, and 7 bases had no gene match. Germline values: CDR1 SGHRS, CDR2 YFSETQ. CDR3 amino acids: CASRSRLAGSETQYF. CDR3 bases: TGCGCCAGCAGGTCCCGACTAGCGGGGTCAGAGACCCAGTACTTC.

This rearrangement joins TRBV11-2 to TRBJ1-1, with D uncertain. This CDR3 spans 17 amino acids. The V and J ends lost 5 bases and 0 bases respectively, with 19 bases between them. Germline V gene data show CDR1 as SGHAT and CDR2 as FQNNGV. The CDR3 nucleotides are TGTGCCAGCAGCCCCATCAGTATCTTCAACATGAACACTGAAGCTTTCTTT. Residues: CASSPISIFNMNTEAFF.

V usage is TRBV9 and J usage is TRBJ2-7; unclear D gene. Germline values: CDR1 SGDLS, CDR2 YYNGEE. The CDR3 has 15 residues. Deletions cut 1 base from V and 3 bases from J, with 14 bases between. The CDR3 DNA reads TGTGCCAGCAGCGTATCCGGTGGATCATTCTACGAGCAGTACTTC. This translates into CASSVSGGSFYEQYF.

Of note for this clone: Other nucleotide sequences from this sample produce the same CDR3. The chain has TRBV7-9 and TRBJ2-5; 9 bases match TRBD2. V lost 2 bases and J lost 1; bases outside the gene matches: 2. This CDR3 has 15 amino acids. From germline, CDR1 is SEHNR and CDR2 FQNEAQ (reference sequence). CDR3 amino acids: CASSLSGGPQETQYF. CDR3 sequence (DNA): TGTGCCAGCAGCTTAAGCGGGGGGCCCCAAGAGACCCAGTACTTC.

This clone was seen a handful of times. The V gene is TRBV5-1, the J gene TRBJ2-7; D ambiguous. The CDR3 runs 15 residues. The V end was cut by 0 bases, the J end by 7 bases, with 17 bases between. The V gene's germline CDR1 is SGHRS and CDR2 YFSETQ. CDR3 in DNA: TGCGCCAGCAGCTTGGCCACTAACTCGGAATTAGAGCAGTACTTC. Protein product: CASSLATNSELEQYF.

The chain joins TRBV28 to TRBJ2-7, with D perhaps matching TRBD2 (5 bases). Per the germline V gene, CDR1 is MDHEN and CDR2 is SYDVKM. This CDR3 region has 13 residues. V shed 8 bases and J shed 5 bases, with 16 bases lying between them. This CDR3 is CASETRGIDEQYF. CDR3 DNA: TGTGCCAGCGAAACTCGGGGAATCGACGAGCAGTACTTC.

The rearrangement joins TRBV4-3 to TRBJ2-2; 7 bases map to TRBD1. The CDR3 consists of 16 residues. Trimming removed 2 bases from V and 3 bases from J; junction bases left unmatched: 6. Germline CDR1 reads LGHNA; CDR2 reads YSLEER. The CDR3 protein is CASSQRGGRDTGELFF. CDR3 sequence (DNA): TGCGCCAGCAGCCAACGAGGGGGCAGGGACACCGGGGAGCTGTTTTTT.

This clone was seen a handful of times. V is TRBV6-5 and J is TRBJ2-5; D perhaps matches TRBD1 (5 bases). CDR1 and CDR2 (germline): MNHEY, SVGAGI. CDR3 length equals 16 residues. V was shortened by 0 bases and J by 2 bases, with 13 bases between the two germline ends. The CDR3 coding sequence is TGTGCCAGCAGTTACTCCGGCAGTCGGACACAAGAGACCCAGTACTTC. Its translation is CASSYSGSRTQETQYF.

This clone was observed a handful of times. This chain connects TRBV29-1 to TRBJ1-2, with a possible D match to TRBD1 (5 bases). Per the germline V gene, CDR1 is SQVTM and CDR2 is ANQGSEA. Between the trimmed V and J ends, which lost 3 bases and 5 bases, there was a span of 16 bases. This CDR3 is 14 amino acids long. The CDR3: CSVDPQGSRYGYTF. Written as DNA, the CDR3 is TGCAGCGTTGATCCCCAGGGTAGTCGTTATGGCTACACCTTC.

This clone was picked up a small number of times. V is TRBV28 and J is TRBJ2-5, with D possibly being TRBD1 (6 bases). The ends were cut back, 7 bases at V and 1 base at J, with 7 bases in the middle. CDR1 and CDR2 from the germline V gene are MDHEN and SYDVKM. The CDR3 is 12 residues long. CDR3 loop: CASKGGQETQYF. CDR3 bases: TGTGCCAGCAAAGGGGGCCAAGAGACCCAGTACTTC.

This rearrangement joins TRBV4-1 to TRBJ2-3; 14 positions match TRBD2. Germline V lookup: CDR1 MGHRA, CDR2 YSYEKL. The V segment lost 0 bases and the J segment 4 bases; nucleotides outside the gene matches: 15. The CDR3 is 21 residues long. CDR3 nucleotides: TGCGCCAGCAGCCAAGAATACCCGGGACTAGCGGGGGCCCCCGGCGCAGATACGCAGTATTTT. This sequence encodes CASSQEYPGLAGAPGADTQYF.

The chain links TRBV5-6 to TRBJ1-2; 10 nucleotides align to TRBD1. The J segment lost 6 bases and the V segment lost 5 bases, leaving 7 bases of the junction unmatched. This CDR3 region has 14 residues. Germline V lookup: CDR1 SGHDT, CDR2 YYEEEE. The CDR3 loop reads CASSRGQGENGYTF. Here the CDR3 DNA reads TGTGCCAGCAGTCGAGGACAGGGGGAGAATGGCTACACCTTC.

The V call is TRBV5-4, the J call TRBJ2-3; D gene ambiguous. The V end was cut by 4 bases, the J end by 6 bases, with 18 bases between. Germline CDR1 reads SGHNT; CDR2 reads YYREEE (reference sequence). The CDR3 sequence is 15 residues long. In nucleotides, the CDR3 is TGTGCCAGCAGCCAAGATGAGTCGTCGTACGATACGCAGTATTTT. As protein: CASSQDESSYDTQYF.

The chain has TRBV18 and TRBJ1-1; D ambiguous. The V and J ends lost 3 bases and 4 bases respectively, with 9 bases between them. The germline V gene has CDR1 KGHSH and CDR2 LQKENI. The CDR3 extends over 13 amino acids. The CDR3 sequence is CASSPAKGTEAFF. The CDR3 bases are TGTGCCAGCTCACCGGCCAAGGGCACTGAAGCTTTCTTT.

Only a few counts were recorded for this clone. This chain uses TRBV19 with TRBJ1-2, with unresolved D. This CDR3 has 13 amino acids. Germline loops: CDR1 LNHDA, CDR2 SQIVND (reference sequence). Trimming took off 5 bases at V and 5 bases at J, with 12 bases between the two ends. CDR3 nucleotide sequence: TGTGCCAGTAGTTCGACCATCCGGTATGGCTACACCTTC. Translation gives CASSSTIRYGYTF.

Only one count was recorded for this clone. Distinct nucleotide sequences in the sample also encode this CDR3. The chain employs TRBV7-2 and TRBJ1-5; D remains ambiguous. V was cut by 1 base and J by 0 bases, with 7 bases left in between. The CDR3 is 15 residues long. CDR1 is SGHTA, CDR2 FQGNSA, per germline. The DNA for the CDR3 is TGTGCCAGCAGCTTAGGGGGTTATAGCAATCAGCCCCAGCATTTT. Protein: CASSLGGYSNQPQHF.

This clone came up a few times. V is TRBV15 and J is TRBJ1-2, with D hard to call. This CDR3 contains 17 residues. Germline CDR1 is LNHNV and CDR2 is YYDKDF (reference sequence). V was shortened by 0 bases and J by 1 base, with 15 bases between the two germline ends. The CDR3 is CATSRDRRLTDNYGYTF. In DNA form, the CDR3 reads TGTGCCACCAGCAGAGATCGGCGCCTCACCGATAACTATGGCTACACCTTC.